These T cell receptor beta chains were read from a single sample in a study of blood T cell repertoires in COVID-19. Method: immunoSEQ multiplex PCR; TCRdb's copy keeps in-frame clones and lacks some. Counted here are around 260,000 clones, about 87% occurring once; the ten biggest clones make up more than 4.5%. Material: peripheral blood. The receptors come from a woman aged 55-69 years with COVID-19, enrolled during active disease. Each CDR3 is given with its conserved first and last residue. The D gene is left open where the match is weak. Size tells how often a clone was seen (once, few, many) or the class of an expanded clone, and some rows leave it out.

abundance	j_gene	d_gene	v_gene	CDR3aa	CDR3nt
.	TRBJ1-2	.	TRBV10-3	CAISEVLGADYGYTF	TGTGCCATCAGTGAGGTCTTAGGGGCCGACTATGGCTACACCTTC
.	TRBJ2-7	.	TRBV2	CASRAQGHEQYF	TGTGCCAGCAGGGCCCAGGGGCACGAGCAGTACTTC
.	TRBJ2-3	TRBD1	TRBV3-1/TRBV3-2	CASSQDRTGWTDTQYF	TGTGCCAGCAGCCAAGATCGGACAGGGTGGACAGATACGCAGTATTTT
.	TRBJ2-1	TRBD2	TRBV9	CASTEAGSNEQFF	TGTGCCAGCACCGAAGCGGGGAGCAATGAGCAGTTCTTC
.	TRBJ2-7	TRBD2	TRBV29-1	CSVLAGAEEQYF	TGCAGCGTTCTTGCGGGAGCGGAAGAGCAGTACTTC
.	TRBJ2-5	.	TRBV6-1	CASSARRVWGLPQETQYF	TGTGCCAGCAGTGCGAGGAGAGTGTGGGGGCTCCCCCAAGAGACCCAGTACTTC
.	TRBJ2-2	TRBD2	TRBV6-1	CASSEVGTRNTGELFF	TGTGCCAGCAGTGAAGTTGGGACTAGGAACACCGGGGAGCTGTTTTTT
.	TRBJ1-2	.	TRBV28	CASLITSRSAYGYTF	TGTGCCAGCCTAATTACCAGCAGGTCCGCATATGGCTACACCTTC
.	TRBJ2-2	TRBD2	TRBV6-2/TRBV6-3	CASSSGLSTGELFF	TGTGCCAGCAGTTCGGGACTATCCACCGGGGAGCTGTTTTTT
.	TRBJ2-7	.	TRBV7-3	CASSRTQGYEQYF	TGTGCCAGCAGCCGTACACAGGGCTACGAGCAGTACTTC
.	TRBJ2-7	TRBD2	TRBV5-1	CASSWTSGRLYEQYF	TGCGCCAGCAGCTGGACTAGCGGGAGGCTGTACGAGCAGTACTTC
.	TRBJ1-6	TRBD1	TRBV7-2	CASSLEFPGGRNSPLHF	TGTGCCAGCAGCTTAGAATTCCCAGGGGGCAGAAATTCACCCCTCCACTTT
.	TRBJ1-5	.	TRBV19	CASGVIQGQPQHF	TGTGCCAGTGGGGTAATACAGGGCCAGCCCCAGCATTTT
.	TRBJ1-3	TRBD1	TRBV7-2	CASSPRTGGAGNTIYF	TGTGCCAGCAGCCCCCGGACAGGGGGTGCTGGAAACACCATATATTTT
.	TRBJ2-7	.	TRBV5-1	CASATGSYEQYF	TGCGCCAGCGCGACCGGGTCCTACGAGCAGTACTTC
.	TRBJ2-5	.	TRBV5-1	CASATGGQGHGETQYF	TGCGCCAGCGCAACCGGGGGGCAGGGGCACGGAGAGACCCAGTACTTC
.	TRBJ2-1	TRBD2	TRBV6-5	CASTRRGGAINEQFF	TGTGCCAGCACCCGCCGGGGAGGGGCGATCAATGAGCAGTTCTTC
.	TRBJ2-5	.	TRBV5-4	CASSGAGRGETQYF	TGTGCCAGCAGTGGTGCGGGGAGGGGGGAGACCCAGTACTTC
.	TRBJ1-4	TRBD1	TRBV2	CATQRQGRTNEKLFF	TGTGCCACCCAGAGACAGGGGAGGACTAATGAAAAACTGTTTTTT
.	TRBJ1-3	.	TRBV5-1	CASTSVGNTIYF	TGCGCCAGCACCTCGGTCGGAAACACCATATATTTT
.	TRBJ1-1	.	TRBV5-1	CASSPDSRTLRTEAFF	TGCGCCAGCAGCCCGGACAGCAGAACACTGAGGACTGAAGCTTTCTTT
.	TRBJ2-5	TRBD2	TRBV5-1	CASSLSGTSLETQYF	TGCGCCAGCAGCTTATCCGGGACTAGCTTAGAGACCCAGTACTTC
.	TRBJ1-1	.	TRBV3-1/TRBV3-2	CASNAGPQAFF	TGTGCCAGTAATGCGGGCCCTCAAGCTTTCTTT
.	TRBJ2-1	TRBD2	TRBV5-4	CASSLTSGSYNEQFF	TGTGCCAGCAGCCTGACTAGCGGGAGCTACAATGAGCAGTTCTTC
once	TRBJ2-7	TRBD2	TRBV2	CASSETKLAGGEQYF	TGTGCCAGCAGTGAAACTAAGCTAGCGGGAGGCGAGCAGTACTTC
.	TRBJ1-5	.	TRBV30	CAWSQGYQPQHF	TGTGCCTGGTCACAGGGTTACCAGCCCCAGCATTTT
.	TRBJ2-2	.	TRBV9	CASSGQGGNTGELFF	TGTGCCAGCAGCGGACAGGGAGGGAACACCGGGGAGCTGTTTTTT
.	TRBJ2-2	.	TRBV19	CASSIGVAENTGELFF	TGTGCCAGTAGTATAGGAGTAGCGGAGAACACCGGGGAGCTGTTTTTT
.	TRBJ1-4	.	TRBV5-6	CASSFFGRRGMGEKLFF	TGTGCCAGCAGCTTTTTTGGCAGGCGGGGTATGGGTGAAAAACTGTTTTTT
.	TRBJ2-3	TRBD1	TRBV7-2	CASSLSGGGGVRTDTQYF	TGTGCCAGCAGCTTATCAGGGGGTGGAGGAGTACGGACAGATACGCAGTATTTT
.	TRBJ2-2	TRBD1	TRBV2	CASKAGTDYLRSTGELFF	TGTGCCAGCAAGGCCGGGACAGACTATCTCAGGTCCACCGGGGAGCTGTTTTTT
.	TRBJ1-4	TRBD1	TRBV6-6	CASSRAAGQGWGEKLFF	TGTGCCAGCAGTCGGGCAGCCGGACAGGGTTGGGGTGAAAAACTGTTTTTT
once	TRBJ2-3	.	TRBV2	CASSSRADTQYF	TGTGCCAGCAGTTCTCGCGCGGATACGCAGTATTTT
.	TRBJ2-1	TRBD2	TRBV7-8	CASSRTSGSLTYNEQFF	TGTGCCAGCAGCCGGACTAGCGGGAGTCTGACCTACAATGAGCAGTTCTTC
.	TRBJ1-2	.	TRBV5-8	CASSTGQPGHYGYTF	TGTGCCAGCAGCACCGGACAGCCGGGACACTATGGCTACACCTTC
.	TRBJ1-1	.	TRBV19	CASSNRHEKAFF	TGTGCCAGTAGTAACAGGCACGAGAAAGCTTTCTTT
.	TRBJ1-6	.	TRBV11-3	CASSSSRNSPLHF	TGTGCCAGCAGCTCCTCCCGTAATTCACCCCTCCACTTT
.	TRBJ2-2	.	TRBV5-8	CASSLGAGWITGELFF	TGTGCCAGCAGCTTGGGGGCAGGGTGGATCACCGGGGAGCTGTTTTTT
.	TRBJ2-7	TRBD1	TRBV6-5	CASWDSHEQYF	TGTGCCAGCTGGGACAGCCACGAGCAGTACTTC
.	TRBJ2-2	.	TRBV28	CASSSQGNTGELFF	TGTGCCAGCAGTTCTCAGGGGAACACCGGGGAGCTGTTTTTT
.	TRBJ1-6	.	TRBV3-1/TRBV3-2	CASRGGSYNSPLHF	TGTGCCAGCAGAGGCGGCTCCTATAATTCACCCCTCCACTTT
.	TRBJ2-7	TRBD2	TRBV15	CATSRVGGEQYF	TGTGCCACCAGCAGAGTGGGGGGGGAGCAGTACTTC
.	TRBJ2-5	TRBD1	TRBV5-1	CASSLAWTGKETQYF	TGCGCCAGCAGCTTGGCCTGGACAGGGAAAGAGACCCAGTACTTC
.	TRBJ1-1	.	TRBV7-3	CASSPQGNTEAFF	TGTGCCAGCAGTCCTCAGGGGAACACTGAAGCTTTCTTT
.	TRBJ1-1	.	TRBV6-2/TRBV6-3	CASSHGEMNTEAFF	TGTGCCAGCAGTCACGGGGAGATGAACACTGAAGCTTTCTTT
.	TRBJ2-5	TRBD2	TRBV18	CASSPNPSGRTGAQYF	TGTGCCAGCTCACCAAACCCTAGCGGGAGGACAGGGGCCCAGTACTTC
.	TRBJ2-5	.	TRBV6-5	CASSYKGSGPQETQYF	TGTGCCAGCAGTTACAAAGGTAGCGGACCCCAAGAGACCCAGTACTTC
.	TRBJ1-4	TRBD1	TRBV6-2/TRBV6-3	CASSPKTGGLGNEKLFF	TGTGCCAGCAGCCCTAAGACAGGGGGCTTAGGTAATGAAAAACTGTTTTTT
.	TRBJ1-2	.	TRBV6-2/TRBV6-3	CASSRPGQHYGYTF	TGTGCCAGCAGTAGACCAGGACAGCACTATGGCTACACCTTC
.	TRBJ2-3	.	TRBV12-5	CASGLGTVADTQYF	TGTGCTAGTGGTTTGGGGACAGTGGCAGATACGCAGTATTTT
.	TRBJ2-3	TRBD2	TRBV7-9	CASSFVGRPDTQYF	TGTGCCAGCAGCTTTGTCGGGAGGCCAGATACGCAGTATTTT
.	TRBJ2-1	TRBD1	TRBV30	CAWSQGAVGNEQFF	TGTGCCTGGAGCCAGGGGGCTGTTGGGAATGAGCAGTTCTTC
.	TRBJ1-3	.	TRBV6-6	CASSYSSPGAGNTIYF	TGTGCCAGCAGTTACTCGTCACCAGGGGCTGGAAACACCATATATTTT
few	TRBJ2-7	TRBD2	TRBV7-2	CASSLAAGTSGGYYEQYF	TGTGCCAGCAGCTTAGCTGCCGGGACTAGCGGGGGGTACTACGAGCAGTACTTC
.	TRBJ2-4	.	TRBV7-2	CASSPRPGHRNIQYF	TGTGCCAGCAGCCCCCGCCCGGGACATCGAAACATTCAGTACTTC
few	TRBJ1-2	TRBD1	TRBV7-2	CASSSRQGFSYGYTF	TGTGCCAGCAGCTCCCGACAGGGTTTCTCCTATGGCTACACCTTC
.	TRBJ2-1	.	TRBV7-2	CASSLWATEQFF	TGTGCCAGCAGCTTATGGGCCACCGAGCAGTTCTTC
.	TRBJ1-1	.	TRBV6-5	CASSRLSQGNTEAFF	TGTGCCAGCAGCCGCCTCTCTCAGGGTAACACTGAAGCTTTCTTT
.	TRBJ2-3	TRBD2	TRBV6-4	CASSPSGTREQYF	TGTGCCAGCAGTCCGTCCGGGACTAGGGAGCAGTATTTT